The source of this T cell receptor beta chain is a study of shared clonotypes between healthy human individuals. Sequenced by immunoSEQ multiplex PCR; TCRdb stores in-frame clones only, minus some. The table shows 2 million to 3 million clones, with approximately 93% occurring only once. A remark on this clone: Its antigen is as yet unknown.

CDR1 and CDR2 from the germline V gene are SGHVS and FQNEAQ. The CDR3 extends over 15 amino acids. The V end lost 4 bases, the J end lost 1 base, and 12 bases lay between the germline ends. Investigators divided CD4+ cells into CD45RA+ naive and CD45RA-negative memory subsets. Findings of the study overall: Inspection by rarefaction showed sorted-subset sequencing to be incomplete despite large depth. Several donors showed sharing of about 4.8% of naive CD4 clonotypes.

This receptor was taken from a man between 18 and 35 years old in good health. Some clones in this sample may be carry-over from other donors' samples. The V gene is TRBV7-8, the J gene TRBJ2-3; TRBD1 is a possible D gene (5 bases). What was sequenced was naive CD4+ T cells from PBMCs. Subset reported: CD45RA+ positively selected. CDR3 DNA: TGTGCCAGCAGCTCCGGCGGCAGGGGCACAGATACGCAGTATTTT. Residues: CASSSGGRGTDTQYF.